This is a list of T cell receptor beta chains from one sample in a study of blood T cell repertoires in COVID-19. TCRdb keeps only in-frame clones here, not all; method: immunoSEQ multiplex PCR. The table shows approximately 340,000 clones, with roughly 90% occurring only once. Sequences were obtained from peripheral blood. All receptors come from a man aged 25-45 years with COVID-19, enrolled during active disease. The CDR3 runs from the conserved cysteine through the conserved F or W. A D gene is named only where the DNA matches it firmly. The size of a clone is reported for some rows only, either as once, few or many, or as a class for expanded clones.

j_call v_call d_call clone_size cdr3_aa cdr3_nt
TRBJ1-2 TRBV6-5 NA NA CASKADSQIYGYTF TGTGCCAGCAAAGCTGACAGCCAGATCTATGGCTACACCTTC
TRBJ2-3 TRBV28 NA NA CASTRRRGGTDTQYF TGTGCCAGCACGCGACGGCGCGGTGGCACAGATACGCAGTATTTT
TRBJ1-4 TRBV5-5 NA NA CASSLGPNEKLFF TGTGCCAGCAGCTTGGGGCCAAATGAAAAACTGTTTTTT
TRBJ2-1 TRBV11-2 TRBD1 NA CASSFRDRGFHEQFF TGTGCCAGCAGCTTCCGGGACAGGGGATTCCATGAGCAGTTCTTC
TRBJ1-1 TRBV28 NA NA CASSAGVAFF TGTGCCAGCAGCGCAGGGGTGGCTTTCTTT
TRBJ2-4 TRBV3-1/TRBV3-2 TRBD2 NA CASSRGLAGSTLRAKNIQYF TGTGCCAGCAGCCGAGGACTAGCGGGATCTACATTAAGAGCCAAAAACATTCAGTACTTC
TRBJ2-7 TRBV18 TRBD2 NA CASSPPGLAGGASYEQYF TGTGCCAGCTCACCACCCGGACTAGCGGGGGGGGCCTCGTACGAGCAGTACTTC
TRBJ2-7 TRBV21-1 NA NA CASSPQGDSAYEQYF TGTGCCAGCAGCCCTCAGGGGGACAGCGCCTACGAGCAGTACTTC
TRBJ2-3 TRBV3-1/TRBV3-2 TRBD2 NA CASSRTSGGARRSDTQYF TGTGCCAGCAGCCGGACTAGCGGGGGGGCAAGGAGGTCGGATACGCAGTATTTT
TRBJ2-7 TRBV4-3 NA once CASSQGGGYSSYEQYF TGCGCCAGCAGCCAAGGGGGCGGCTATAGCTCCTACGAGCAGTACTTC
TRBJ1-2 TRBV5-6 TRBD1 NA CASSLKGGSVYGYTF TGTGCCAGCAGCTTGAAAGGGGGCTCGGTCTATGGCTACACCTTC
TRBJ1-2 TRBV6-5 NA NA CASTESRGSNYGYTF TGTGCCAGCACCGAGAGTAGGGGATCTAACTATGGCTACACCTTC
TRBJ2-2 TRBV10-1 NA NA CASSESLRSANTGELFF TGCGCCAGCAGTGAGTCTTTGAGGAGCGCGAACACCGGGGAGCTGTTTTTT
TRBJ1-1 TRBV7-2 NA NA CASSFVPGSTEAFF TGTGCCAGCAGCTTTGTCCCGGGGTCCACTGAAGCTTTCTTT
TRBJ1-5 TRBV29-1 NA NA CSVIPAGAGQPQHF TGCAGCGTTATTCCGGCAGGGGCGGGTCAGCCCCAGCATTTT
TRBJ1-2 TRBV19 NA NA CASSIGAWNYGYTF TGTGCCAGTAGTATAGGCGCGTGGAACTATGGCTACACCTTC
TRBJ2-3 TRBV5-1 NA once CASSFPGLDTQYF TGCGCCAGCAGCTTTCCGGGACTAGATACGCAGTATTTT
TRBJ2-7 TRBV6-5 TRBD2 NA CASSYGAGGPYEQYF TGTGCCAGCAGTTACGGCGCGGGAGGGCCCTACGAGCAGTACTTC
TRBJ2-2 TRBV5-1 NA NA CASSPPGPYDGSGELFF TGCGCCAGCAGCCCGCCAGGGCCCTACGATGGTTCCGGGGAGCTGTTTTTT
TRBJ2-1 TRBV7-3 TRBD2 NA CASSHPGGTTEQFF TGTGCCAGCAGCCATCCCGGGGGGACTACGGAGCAGTTCTTC
TRBJ1-5 TRBV27 NA NA CASSSRGMSNQPQHF TGTGCCAGCAGTTCCAGGGGAATGAGCAATCAGCCCCAGCATTTT
TRBJ2-1 TRBV2 TRBD1 few CASRWDRGVNEQFF TGTGCCAGCAGATGGGACAGGGGCGTAAATGAGCAGTTCTTC
TRBJ2-7 TRBV6-5 NA NA CASTPRREYEQYF TGTGCCAGCACTCCGAGGAGGGAATACGAGCAGTACTTC
TRBJ1-2 TRBV7-2 TRBD1 NA CASSPQQGAPGYTF TGTGCCAGCAGCCCCCAACAGGGGGCGCCTGGCTACACCTTC
TRBJ1-5 TRBV2 TRBD1 NA CASSLTGGWGQPQHF TGTGCCAGCAGCTTGACAGGGGGCTGGGGTCAGCCCCAGCATTTT
TRBJ2-7 TRBV5-4 NA NA CASSLDQGGYYEQYF TGTGCCAGCAGCTTGGACCAGGGTGGTTACTACGAGCAGTACTTC
TRBJ1-2 TRBV4-2 NA NA CASSHAQDYGYTF TGTGCCAGCAGCCACGCACAGGACTATGGCTACACCTTC
TRBJ2-4 TRBV13 NA NA CASSSTAVLAKNIQYF TGTGCCAGCAGCTCCACAGCAGTACTAGCCAAAAACATTCAGTACTTC
TRBJ2-5 TRBV11-2 TRBD1 NA CASTVGQGMETQYF TGTGCCAGCACCGTGGGACAGGGGATGGAGACCCAGTACTTC
TRBJ1-1 TRBV5-1 TRBD1 NA CASSLLPGGWDTEAFF TGCGCCAGCAGCTTACTCCCAGGGGGCTGGGACACTGAAGCTTTCTTT
TRBJ2-2 TRBV27 NA once CASSLRMEGPRTGELFF TGTGCCAGCAGTTTAAGGATGGAGGGGCCGAGAACCGGGGAGCTGTTTTTT
TRBJ2-3 TRBV11-2 NA NA CASSARQITDTQYF TGTGCCAGCAGCGCACGACAGATCACAGATACGCAGTATTTT